This T cell receptor beta chain is from a study of ipilimumab plus nivolumab after autologous stem cell transplantation (dated by TCRdb to the early 2020s). Regarding the complete study: A median of roughly five ipilimumab doses and 8 or 9 nivolumab doses was received by trial patients. The myeloma cohort included high-risk transplant-naive patients and patients relapsing within 3 years of a first autologous transplant. Patients with high-risk diffuse large B cell lymphoma, mature T cell lymphoma, or multiple myeloma undergoing autologous transplant were enrolled in the trial. The intent-to-treat population of the trial consisted of about 34 patients. General study outcomes and caveats: The authors concluded that, as post-transplant consolidation, combined checkpoint inhibition appeared tolerable. Per the authors, a biologic rationale for further study of the post-transplant checkpoint inhibition approach was offered by T cell receptor repertoire, regulatory T cell phenotype and gut microbiota profiles.

Ipilimumab was given at 1 mg/kg intravenously on day 1 of selected weeks, and checkpoint therapy started 14 to 28 days after autologous transplant. The nivolumab dose was 3 mg/kg intravenously, delivered on day 1 of weeks 1, 4, 7, 10, and every two weeks through week 26. The study was a Phase Ib clinical trial testing combined checkpoint inhibition with ipilimumab and nivolumab as consolidation after autologous stem cell transplantation. A remark on this clone: Its specific antigen is unknown. Base qualities are not provided; no much larger clone lies one nucleotide away.

The CDR3 runs 18 residues from the cysteine to the phenylalanine. Only the CDR3 DNA is retained, 54 bases long and in frame from the first base. Trimming removed 3 bases from V and 5 bases from J, leaving 20 bases between the germline ends. CDR1 is given as LNHDA and CDR2 as SQIVND, both from the germline V gene (reference sequence). Libraries were built with the immunoSEQ multiplex PCR assay. Here the immuneACCESS table is served through TCRdb, limited to in-frame sequences with V and J called. Missing clones are a known gap in these copies; in checked studies unresolved V genes cover under half, and the rest lacks a known reason. The sample table records 2,100 or so clones; about 73% of these occur just once. Roughly 64% of the sample belongs to the ten largest clones.

The clonotype was recovered from a male donor with multiple myeloma. The sequence joins TRBV19 to TRBJ2-6; the D gene cannot be resolved reliably. The sequencing here drew on PBMCs, taken in a trial of ipilimumab plus nivolumab as post-transplant consolidation. For the CDR3, the sequence is CASSIRETSQSRANVLTF. The sequenced DNA is TGTGCCAGTAGTATCAGAGAGACATCACAAAGTCGGGCCAACGTCCTGACTTTC. Supplemented by the reference TRBV19 and TRBJ2-6 proteins around the CDR3, the complete variable domain is DGGITQSPKYLFRKEGQNVTLSCEQNLNHDAMYWYRQDPGQGLRLIYYSQIVNDFQKGDIAEGYSVSREKKESFPLTVTSAQKNPTAFYLCASSIRETSQSRANVLTFGAGSRLTVL.